These T cell receptor beta chains were read from a single sample in a study of cytomegalovirus exposure and HLA in healthy donors. Assay used: immunoSEQ multiplex PCR; TCRdb lists only in-frame clones, some missing. The top ten clones hold less than 3.5% of a sample with around 99,000 clones, around 76% of them seen once. Sequencing was carried out using PBMCs. These receptors were collected from a man aged 25-45 years in good health and CMV-seropositive. Both conserved end residues are part of each CDR3. Fields, in order: CDR3 length, J gene, clone size, D gene, V gene, CDR3 protein, CDR3 DNA. A D gene is named only where the DNA matches it firmly. Size is stated for part of the rows, as once, few or many counts, or as a class when the clone is expanded.

15 TRBJ2-7 - - TRBV6-5 CASSYSTGPYYEQYF TGTGCCAGCAGTTACTCGACAGGCCCGTACTACGAGCAGTACTTC
16 TRBJ1-1 - - TRBV4-1 CASSQALIVGNTEAFF TGCGCCAGCAGCCAAGCCCTCATTGTCGGGAACACTGAAGCTTTCTTT
16 TRBJ1-6 - - TRBV7-9 CSSGGFGTSPNSPLHF TGTTCCAGCGGGGGATTTGGGACATCTCCGAATTCACCCCTCCACTTT
19 TRBJ1-3 - TRBD1 TRBV27 CASSLAPPGQGALGNTIYF TGTGCCAGCAGTTTAGCCCCGCCGGGACAGGGGGCGTTAGGAAACACCATATATTTT
14 TRBJ1-5 - - TRBV5-1 CASSDGHHNQPQHF TGCGCCAGCAGCGATGGACACCACAATCAGCCCCAGCATTTT
12 TRBJ1-5 - - TRBV30 CALGQSNQPQHF TGTGCCCTCGGACAGAGCAATCAGCCCCAGCATTTT
16 TRBJ1-1 - TRBD1 TRBV5-6 CASSLGGTGVYTEAFF TGTGCCAGCAGCTTGGGAGGGACAGGGGTTTACACTGAAGCTTTCTTT
14 TRBJ1-2 few TRBD1 TRBV5-1 CASSWGQGVYGYTF TGCGCCAGCAGCTGGGGACAGGGGGTCTATGGCTACACCTTC
15 TRBJ2-3 - - TRBV11-2 CASSPLRGRTDTQYF TGTGCCAGCAGCCCCTTGCGGGGGCGCACAGATACGCAGTATTTT
14 TRBJ1-5 - - TRBV9 CASSVAGHNQPQHF TGTGCCAGCAGCGTAGCAGGGCACAATCAGCCCCAGCATTTT
14 TRBJ2-4 - - TRBV2 CASTSGFAKNSQYF TGTGCCAGCACCTCAGGGTTCGCCAAAAACAGTCAGTACTTC
15 TRBJ2-3 - TRBD2 TRBV5-1 CASSPTAGRTDTQYF TGCGCCAGCAGCCCCACAGCGGGGCGCACAGATACGCAGTATTTT
18 TRBJ2-4 - TRBD2 TRBV5-1 CASSLDPTSGGSKNSQYF TGCGCCAGCAGCTTGGACCCCACTAGCGGGGGATCCAAAAACAGTCAGTACTTC
13 TRBJ1-1 - - TRBV6-6 CASSSTGGAEAFF TGTGCCAGCAGTTCCACGGGAGGGGCTGAAGCTTTCTTT
16 TRBJ1-2 - - TRBV9 CASSIDARGANYGYTF TGTGCCAGCAGCATAGACGCCCGGGGAGCTAACTATGGCTACACCTTC
15 TRBJ1-2 - - TRBV10-3 CAISEYAGPNYGYTF TGTGCCATCAGTGAGTATGCGGGCCCTAACTATGGCTACACCTTC
16 TRBJ2-7 - TRBD2 TRBV6-5 CASSYSAGVISYEQYF TGTGCCAGCAGTTACTCAGCGGGGGTTATCTCCTACGAGCAGTACTTC
16 TRBJ1-6 - - TRBV19 CASSPRGQTSNSPLHF TGTGCCAGTAGTCCCCGAGGACAGACGTCAAATTCACCCCTCCACTTT
14 TRBJ1-5 - - TRBV19 CASSLTQVNQPQHF TGTGCCAGTAGTCTCACACAGGTGAATCAGCCCCAGCATTTT
17 TRBJ1-1 - TRBD1 TRBV7-9 CASSRGAGTGGNTEAFF TGTGCCAGCAGCCGAGGGGCGGGGACAGGGGGAAACACTGAAGCTTTCTTT
22 TRBJ2-3 - - TRBV21-1 CASSKGGGTPLVRTSSADTQYF TGTGCCAGCAGCAAAGGTGGTGGGACTCCTCTAGTCCGGACCTCTAGCGCAGATACGCAGTATTTT
16 TRBJ1-3 - - TRBV11-2 CASSPQPGRSGNTIYF TGTGCCAGCAGCCCCCAGCCAGGGCGATCTGGAAACACCATATATTTT
16 TRBJ1-1 - - TRBV15 CATSRELGQVNTEAFF TGTGCCACCAGCAGAGAATTGGGTCAGGTGAACACTGAAGCTTTCTTT
14 TRBJ1-1 once TRBD1 TRBV11-2 CASSPTGGATEAFF TGTGCCAGCAGCCCAACAGGGGGCGCGACTGAAGCTTTCTTT
15 TRBJ1-2 - - TRBV6-5 CASSYSNGANYGYTF TGTGCCAGCAGTTACTCGAACGGAGCTAACTATGGCTACACCTTC
13 TRBJ2-5 - - TRBV10-1 CASSGGQQETQYF TGCGCCAGCAGTGGAGGACAGCAAGAGACCCAGTACTTC
15 TRBJ1-1 - - TRBV5-1 CASSLSPQGNTEAFF TGCGCCAGCAGCTTGTCCCCACAGGGGAACACTGAAGCTTTCTTT